This passage covers 18 T cell receptor beta chains from one sample sequenced in a study of T cell responses to AZD1222 COVID-19 vaccine. TCRdb keeps only in-frame clones here, not all; method: immunoSEQ multiplex PCR. The sample includes 150,000 to 170,000 clones, under 95% of them seen just once. The material was peripheral blood, obtained on day 0 of AZD1222 vaccination. The receptors here all came from an adult in good health.

The CDR3 coding sequence is TGTGCCAGCAGCACGGGACAGCATAGCAATCAGCCCCAGCATTTT. Protein: CASSTGQHSNQPQHF. The rearrangement links TRBV28 to TRBJ1-5; 7 bases map to TRBD1. The CDR3 consists of 15 residues. Unmatched junction bases numbered 5, after V lost 6 bases and J lost 0 bases. The germline CDR1 and CDR2 sequences are MDHEN and SYDVKM.

V is TRBV11-3 and J is TRBJ1-2; D uncertain. With 5 bases removed from V and 4 bases from J, the gap between germline ends came to 11 bases. The CDR3 loop spans 13 amino acids. Looked up from germline, CDR1 is SGHNT and CDR2 is YENEEA. Here the CDR3 reads CASSLDRGYGYTF. CDR3 nucleotide sequence: TGTGCCAGCAGCCTCGACCGGGGCTATGGCTACACCTTC.

The V gene is TRBV11-3, the J gene TRBJ1-5, with 9 nucleotides matching TRBD1. CDR1 and CDR2 (germline): SGHNT, YENEEA. Losses at the gene ends were 8 bases for V and 0 bases for J; bases not matched to a gene: 14. This CDR3 region has 18 residues. The CDR3 DNA follows: TGTGCCAGCTGCCCTAGAGGGACAGGGAATGATAGCAATCAGCCCCAGCATTTT. This codes for CASCPRGTGNDSNQPQHF.

The CDR3 loop is CASSSLMRGDTGELFF. CDR3 bases: TGTGCCAGCAGCTCACTGATGCGAGGGGACACCGGGGAGCTGTTTTTT. The rearrangement uses TRBV6-4 and TRBJ2-2; TRBD1 or TRBD2 may be the D gene (5 bases each). The CDR3 is 16 residues long. Germline V gene data show CDR1 as MRHNA and CDR2 as SNTAGT. Trimming shortened V by 6 bases and J by 3 bases, and 17 bases separated the two germline ends.

The chain joins TRBV7-9 to TRBJ1-5; 9 nucleotides align to TRBD1. J gave up 4 bases and V 5 bases, and 6 bases lay outside the gene matches. From germline, CDR1 is SEHNR and CDR2 FQNEAQ (reference sequence). The CDR3 is made up of 15 amino acids. The CDR3 sequence is CASSPTGGGNQPQHF. The CDR3 bases are TGTGCCAGCAGCCCAACAGGGGGCGGAAATCAGCCCCAGCATTTT.

The chain joins TRBV5-1 to TRBJ2-5, with D possibly TRBD2 on 6 matching bases. Germline V lookup: CDR1 SGHRS, CDR2 YFSETQ. Trimming took off 4 bases at V and 1 base at J, with 20 bases between the two ends. The CDR3 extends over 17 amino acids. CDR3 coding DNA: TGCGCCAGCAGCCCCGCCCTCTCTAGCGTTCTCCAAGAGACCCAGTACTTC. Translating gives CASSPALSSVLQETQYF.

This chain connects TRBV19 to TRBJ1-4, with 9 bases matching TRBD1. CDR3 length equals 16 residues. V lost 7 bases and J lost 3; bases outside the gene matches: 9. CDR1 and CDR2 from the germline V gene are LNHDA and SQIVND (reference sequence). DNA for the CDR3: TGTGCCAGTACGGACAGGGGAAGGGTCCCTAATGAAAAACTGTTTTTT. Its protein is CASTDRGRVPNEKLFF.

The chain recombines TRBV5-1 with TRBJ1-2; TRBD1 aligns across 7 bases. Germline values: CDR1 SGHRS, CDR2 YFSETQ. The CDR3 has 14 amino acids. J gave up 4 bases and V 1 base, and 4 bases lay outside the gene matches. The CDR3 coding sequence is TGCGCCAGCAGCTTGCCAGGGGGAGTCTATGGCTACACCTTC. Its protein product is CASSLPGGVYGYTF.

This rearrangement joins TRBV5-5 to TRBJ1-3; 7 nucleotides match TRBD1. With V trimmed by 6 bases and J by 0 bases, 9 bases remained unmatched. The CDR3 runs 16 residues. Germline V gives CDR1 SGHKS, CDR2 YYEKEE (reference sequence). The CDR3 loop reads CASNRDSGFSGNTIYF. In DNA, the CDR3 is TGTGCCAGCAACCGGGACAGCGGATTCTCTGGAAACACCATATATTTT.

The chain carries TRBV6-4 and TRBJ1-6; unclear D gene. The V gene's germline CDR1 is MRHNA and CDR2 SNTAGT. Trimming shortened V by 0 bases and J by 8 bases, and 20 bases separated the two germline ends. The CDR3 is 18 residues long. The CDR3 spells CASSDSIPFPEMDSPLHF. The CDR3 region has the DNA TGTGCCAGCAGTGACTCGATTCCCTTCCCCGAGATGGATTCACCCCTCCACTTT.

This rearrangement joins TRBV11-2 to TRBJ2-7; D is ambiguous. Trimming stripped 7 bases from V and 2 bases from J, with 12 bases between. This CDR3 spans 13 amino acids. Germline CDR1 is SGHAT and CDR2 is FQNNGV. The CDR3 DNA reads as TGTGCCAGCATCCTATTGGGGACCTACGAGCAGTACTTC. Translated: CASILLGTYEQYF.

The chain couples TRBV28 to TRBJ1-1; 7 nucleotides line up with TRBD1. J lost 5 bases, V lost 6 bases, and 12 bases had no gene match. Germline values: CDR1 MDHEN, CDR2 SYDVKM. The length of the CDR3 is 15 residues. DNA of the CDR3: TGTGCCAGCAGGCGACAGGGCGGGTGGAGTACTGAAGCTTTCTTT. Its protein is CASRRQGGWSTEAFF.

CDR3: CASSWNGNSYEQYF. Written as DNA, the CDR3 is TGTGCCAGCAGTTGGAATGGTAACTCCTACGAGCAGTACTTC. This chain joins TRBV27 and TRBJ2-7, with D hard to call. Germline V lookup: CDR1 MNHEY, CDR2 SMNVEV (reference sequence). CDR3 length equals 14 residues. V was pared by 4 bases and J by 0 bases, with 10 bases between.

The chain couples TRBV11-2 to TRBJ2-5; 12 bases align to TRBD2. The trim removed 4 bases at V and 7 bases at J, leaving 7 bases unmatched. The V gene's germline CDR1 is SGHAT and CDR2 FQNNGV. CDR3 length: 15 residues. The chain's CDR3 is CASSSGLAGPGTQYF. Here the CDR3 DNA reads TGTGCCAGCAGCTCCGGACTAGCGGGGCCTGGGACCCAGTACTTC. Based on the CDR3 plus reference TRBV11-2 and TRBJ2-5, the full variable domain is EAGVAQSPRYKIIEKRQSVAFWCNPISGHATLYWYQQILGQGPKLLIQFQNNGVVDDSQLPKDRFSAERLKGVDSTLKIQPAKLEDSAVYLCASSSGLAGPGTQYFGPGTRLLVL.

This clone was seen once. V gene TRBV24-1 combines with J gene TRBJ1-2, with D possibly matching TRBD1 (5 bases). Germline CDR1 KGHDR, CDR2 SFDVKD. CDR3 length: 15 amino acids. The V end lost 3 bases, the J end lost 3 bases, and 13 bases lay between the germline ends. In DNA form, the CDR3 reads TGTGCCACCAGTGATCACCGACAAGGGGACTATGGCTACACCTTC. Its translation is CATSDHRQGDYGYTF.

The V gene is TRBV18, the J gene TRBJ1-1; D is unclear. There are 15 residues in the CDR3. CDR1 KGHSH and CDR2 LQKENI come from the germline V gene. V lost 3 bases to trimming and J lost 1 base, with 12 bases between them. The CDR3 region is CASSPSWPSNTEAFF. CDR3 bases: TGTGCCAGCTCACCTTCATGGCCCTCGAACACTGAAGCTTTCTTT.

The chain couples TRBV19 to TRBJ2-7; tentative D call: TRBD1 (6 bases). Germline lookup yields CDR1 LNHDA and CDR2 SQIVND (reference sequence). There are 15 residues in the CDR3. The germline V and J ends were trimmed by 4 bases and 2 bases, with 15 bases remaining between them. CDR3 sequence: CASSSGLQGTYEQYF. As DNA, the CDR3 is TGTGCCAGTAGTAGCGGGCTACAGGGCACCTACGAGCAGTACTTC. Full variable domain (missing parts from reference TRBV19 and TRBJ2-7): DGGITQSPKYLFRKEGQNVTLSCEQNLNHDAMYWYRQDPGQGLRLIYYSQIVNDFQKGDIAEGYSVSREKKESFPLTVTSAQKNPTAFYLCASSSGLQGTYEQYFGPGTRLTVT.

The chain joins TRBV30 to TRBJ2-7, with a weak D call TRBD1 (6 bases). Trimming pared 1 base from V and 1 base from J, leaving 11 bases between. The germline gives CDR1 GTSNPN, CDR2 SVGIG (reference sequence). The CDR3 contains 14 residues. The CDR3 sequence is CAWSANTGSYEQYF. In DNA, the CDR3 is TGTGCCTGGAGTGCAAACACAGGGTCCTACGAGCAGTACTTC.